This TCR beta chain was sequenced during a study of blood T cell repertoires in COVID-19. Participants were placed into cohorts based on the clinical history they reported. Cohort 3 donors were reported recovered after two negative PCRs, clearance, or symptom resolution. The repertoire was sequenced with immunoSEQ multiplex PCR; TCRdb's copy has only in-frame clones and lacks some. Among approximately 330,000 clones, roughly 90% were seen once, and the ten largest hold less than 9.5%. The CDR3 sequence is 17 residues long. V shed 1 base and J shed 5 bases, with 20 bases lying between them. Germline V gene lookup returns CDR1 MDHEN and CDR2 SYDVKM.

Sequenced material: PBMCs or T cells enriched from blood (not recorded which). This clonotype was obtained from a woman aged 25 to 39 who had recovered from COVID-19. V gene TRBV28 combines with J gene TRBJ2-5, with D possibly matching TRBD2 (6 bases). In DNA, the CDR3 is TGTGCCAGCAGTTTATATCTAGCGATCCCACAGAGGGAGACCCAGTACTTC. Protein sequence: CASSLYLAIPQRETQYF.